The 7 T cell receptor beta chains below come from one sample, sequenced in a study of metastatic and nonmetastatic thyroid tumors. TCRdb re-called the PCR reads via MiXCR. The sample has tens of thousands of clones, about 32% seen once. All patients were untreated before thyroid surgery. Material: blood. All receptors come from a female donor with papillary thyroid cancer or a benign thyroid nodule (not recorded which). Some clones in this sample may be carry-over from other donors' samples.

This rearrangement joins TRBV3-1 to TRBJ2-2; D gene ambiguous. V gave up 4 bases and J gave up 7 bases, with 10 bases separating them. Per the germline V gene, CDR1 is LGHDT and CDR2 is YNNKEL (reference sequence). This CDR3 has 13 amino acids. CDR3 in DNA: TGTGCCAGCAGCCCGCATTCGGGCGGGGAGCTGTTTTTT. Translated, it gives CASSPHSGGELFF.

Remarks on this clone: Germline is not matched at one junction end, which may reflect a read error. V gene TRBV11-1 combines with J gene TRBJ2-5; TRBD1 is a possible D gene (5 bases). This CDR3 has 15 amino acids. The germline V gene has CDR1 SGHAT and CDR2 FQDESV (reference sequence). CDR3 loop: CASRLTGQDLETKYF. CDR3 in DNA: TGTGCCAGCAGATTAACTGGACAAGATTTAGAGACCAAGTACTTC.

This clone was observed a few times. An end of the junction differs from the germline gene, which may be a read error. V usage is TRBV6-1 and J usage is TRBJ2-2, with a tentative D call TRBD2 (7 bases). Germline V gene data show CDR1 as MNHNS and CDR2 as SASEGT. This CDR3 spans 15 amino acids. The CDR3: CASRAGGAGHRGAVF. CDR3 nucleotides: TGTGCCAGCAGGGCTGGGGGGGCTGGTCACCGGGGAGCTGTTTTT.

In this sample, this clone turned up a few times. This sequence joins TRBV6-1 and TRBJ2-2; 10 bases match TRBD2. After removal of 7 bases from V and 4 bases from J, the junction contained 9 bases not matched to a gene. The CDR3 has 16 residues. CDR1 MNHNS and CDR2 SASEGT come from the germline V gene. The CDR3 DNA follows: TGTGCCAGCAATGCGTTAGCGGGAGGTCTCACCGGGGAGCTGTTTTTT. It is translated as CASNALAGGLTGELFF.

This chain uses TRBV6-2 or TRBV6-3 with TRBJ2-1, with a weak D call TRBD1 (5 bases). The CDR3 consists of 15 residues. Germline loops: CDR1 MNHEY, CDR2 SVGEGT. V gave up 0 bases and J gave up 6 bases, with 12 bases separating them. CDR3 sequence: CASSYSTLRGNEQFF. CDR3 bases: TGTGCCAGCAGTTACTCAACCCTAAGGGGCAATGAGCAGTTCTTC.

In this sample, this clone turned up many times. V usage is TRBV10-2 and J usage is TRBJ1-2; D is perhaps TRBD1 (5 bases). Germline loops: CDR1 WSHSY, CDR2 SAAADI. Trimming cost V 3 bases and J 2 bases, with 7 bases left between them. The CDR3 runs 13 residues. The CDR3 region has the DNA TGCGCCAGCAGTGAAGAGGGGAACTATGGCTACACCTTC. Residues: CASSEEGNYGYTF.

This clone has a handful of counts. V is TRBV5-6 and J is TRBJ2-5; D gene uncertain. CDR1 is SGHDT, CDR2 YYEEEE, per germline. The CDR3 sequence is 14 residues long. The V end was cut by 1 base, the J end by 2 bases, with 9 bases between. Written as DNA, the CDR3 is TGTGCCAGCAGCTTGACCTTCGGACAAGAGACCCAGTACTTC. This sequence encodes CASSLTFGQETQYF.